Here is one T cell receptor (beta chain) with its context. The antigen remains unidentified. The sample holds other DNA sequences that translate to the same CDR3. This sample stems from a study of T cell responses to AZD1222 COVID-19 vaccine. Some clones are missing from TCRdb's copy, which holds only in-frame ones; the method was immunoSEQ multiplex PCR. The sample yields over 150,000 clones, 70% to 90% seen once. General study findings and limits: Repertoires were obtained only post-peak T cell response. At 160-218 and 743-854, vaccine-associated CD4 TCRs were dominant, and they spanned spike.

V lost 3 bases and J lost 2, with 8 bases in between. The CDR3 is 14 residues long. Germline V CDR1 and CDR2: LGHDT, YNNKEL (reference sequence). The V and J genes are TRBV3-1 (or the pseudogene TRBV3-2) and TRBJ1-5, with a weak D call TRBD1 (5 bases). This sequence originates from an adult who received the AZD1222 COVID-19 vaccine. The sample here was peripheral blood, taken 28 days after the second AZD1222 dose. CDR3 region: CASSQGTGNQPQHF. The CDR3 region has the DNA TGTGCCAGCAGCCAGGGGACTGGCAATCAGCCCCAGCATTTT.